A single sample is the source of the 11 T cell receptor beta chains below, sequenced in a study of shared clonotypes between healthy human individuals. Selected positively for CCR7 and CD45RO-negative, naive CD8 cells excluded terminally differentiated effector memory CD45RA+ cells. Generated by immunoSEQ multiplex PCR, the TCRdb table keeps only in-frame clones and is missing some. The sample includes around 1.9 million clones, about 93% of them seen just once. Sample: naive CD8+ T cells from PBMCs. These receptors were collected from a man younger than 35 in good health. Some clones in this sample may be carry-over from other donors' samples.

The chain recombines TRBV27 with TRBJ1-2; D not certain. The CDR3 is made up of 16 amino acids. Between the trimmed V and J ends, which lost 2 bases and 8 bases, there was a span of 21 bases. Germline values: CDR1 MNHEY, CDR2 SMNVEV (reference sequence). CDR3: CASSLGVSGPLEGYTF. CDR3 nucleotides: TGTGCCAGCAGTTTAGGGGTATCAGGACCATTGGAAGGCTACACCTTC.

The chain has TRBV6-4 and TRBJ1-4, with D possibly being TRBD1 (5 bases). Germline CDR1 MRHNA, CDR2 SNTAGT. Trimming took 5 bases from V and 8 from J, leaving 18 bases between them. The CDR3 loop spans 15 amino acids. CDR3 coding DNA: TGTGCCAGCAGTCCCACAGGTGTACTTGGGGAAAAACTGTTTTTT. Translation gives CASSPTGVLGEKLFF.

The gene calls are TRBV5-8 and TRBJ2-1, with 12 bases matching TRBD2. The CDR3 has 16 residues. The V segment lost 4 bases and the J segment 8 bases; nucleotides outside the gene matches: 10. Germline values: CDR1 SGHTS, CDR2 YDEGEE. This CDR3 reads CASSGRPSGRAYEQFF. The CDR3 DNA sequence: TGTGCCAGCAGCGGCAGACCTAGCGGGAGGGCCTATGAGCAGTTCTTC.

The gene calls are TRBV4-1 and TRBJ2-7; 11 bases align to TRBD2. V lost 3 bases, J lost 2 bases, and 6 bases stayed unmatched. The germline V gene encodes CDR1 MGHRA and CDR2 YSYEKL. There are 16 residues in the CDR3. The DNA of the CDR3 is TGCGCCAGCAGCCAGGTCCATAGCGGGAGGGCCTACGAGCAGTACTTC. This encodes CASSQVHSGRAYEQYF.

The genes are TRBV28 and TRBJ1-5, with 7 positions matching TRBD1. CDR3 size: 14 residues. CDR1 and CDR2 from the germline V gene are MDHEN and SYDVKM. Trimming at V came to 5 bases and at J to 1 base, leaving 2 bases not matched to a gene. The DNA for the CDR3 is TGTGCCAGCAGTGGACAGGCCAGCAATCAGCCCCAGCATTTT. Translated, it gives CASSGQASNQPQHF.

This chain connects TRBV5-1 to TRBJ1-1, with D unclear. Germline-derived CDR1 and CDR2 are SGHRS and YFSETQ. This CDR3 spans 12 amino acids. V was clipped by 7 bases and J by 9 bases, with 16 bases between them. This chain's CDR3 is CASGESPNQAFF. The CDR3 DNA reads TGCGCCAGCGGAGAGAGCCCCAACCAAGCTTTCTTT.

The chain carries TRBV18 and TRBJ1-1, with TRBD1 identical over 10 bases. Germline CDR1 reads KGHSH; CDR2 reads LQKENI. The trim removed 2 bases at V and 1 base at J, leaving 4 bases unmatched. CDR3 length: 16 amino acids. The CDR3 DNA sequence: TGTGCCAGCTCACCAGGGACAGGGGAACCGAACACTGAAGCTTTCTTT. Its protein product is CASSPGTGEPNTEAFF.

Points on this clone: This sample includes further DNA sequences coding for the same CDR3. This rearrangement joins TRBV6-5 to TRBJ2-7; a possible D gene is TRBD2 (5 bases). This CDR3 contains 13 residues. CDR1 is MNHEY and CDR2 is SVGAGI in the germline V gene. V was pared by 5 bases and J by 1 base, with 9 bases between. The CDR3 coding sequence is TGTGCCAGCAGTACATCGGGATCCTACGAGCAGTACTTC. It translates to CASSTSGSYEQYF.

The chain employs TRBV6-6 and TRBJ2-1, with a possible D match to TRBD1 (5 bases). Trimming shortened V by 7 bases and J by 6 bases, and 7 bases separated the two germline ends. This CDR3 comprises 11 residues. Germline V gene data show CDR1 as MNHNY and CDR2 as SVGAGI (reference sequence). The DNA for the CDR3 is TGTGCCAGCATTCAGGGCAATGAGCAGTTCTTC. Translated, it gives CASIQGNEQFF.

This chain joins TRBV29-1 and TRBJ2-2; D uncertain. Between the trimmed V and J ends, which lost 2 bases and 6 bases, there was a span of 7 bases. CDR1 and CDR2 from the germline V gene are SQVTM and ANQGSEA. The CDR3 loop spans 12 amino acids. The CDR3: CSVELQAGELFF. The CDR3 DNA is TGCAGCGTTGAACTACAAGCCGGGGAGCTGTTTTTT.

As concerns this clone: In the same sample, other DNA sequences code for this CDR3. The chain recombines TRBV27 with TRBJ2-1; D may be TRBD2 (5 bases). V was clipped by 6 bases and J by 0 bases, with 12 bases between them. The CDR3 contains 15 residues. Germline V lookup: CDR1 MNHEY, CDR2 SMNVEV (reference sequence). CDR3 in amino acids: CASRLRGSSYNEQFF. CDR3 coding DNA: TGTGCCAGCAGACTACGGGGAAGCTCCTACAATGAGCAGTTCTTC.